The present T cell receptor (beta chain) was sequenced within a study of PD-1 blockade in classical Hodgkin lymphoma (TCRdb year 2020). At the level of the whole study: Nivolumab dosing was 3 mg/kg intravenously every 2 weeks, continuing until either disease progression or unacceptable toxicity. The study used CyTOF and TCR beta sequencing to define a peripheral blood immune signature of response to PD-1 blockade in classical Hodgkin lymphoma.

Per the publication, the time point label means: cycle 1 day 1 (C1D1), immediately before nivolumab initiation. Relapse after autologous stem cell transplantation had occurred in all trial patients, and cohorts A, B and C were distinguished by prior brentuximab vedotin exposure. The trial cohort included 55 to 60 patients with relapsed/refractory classical Hodgkin lymphoma, and each patient had a best overall response of complete response, partial response or progressive disease. Single-agent nivolumab was administered to trial patients in the multi-cohort phase II CheckMate 205 trial. An independent review committee assessed best overall response using the 2007 International Working Group response criteria. PBMCs from the trial were collected at three points: immediately before nivolumab initiation (C1D1), and during therapy at cycle 2 day 1 and cycle 4 day 1. Peripheral blood was collected in 8 mL Vacutainer Cell Preparation Tubes, from which PBMCs were isolated by centrifugation and then cryopreserved.

What the study reported, not specific to this receptor: The study was restricted to a single clinical trial cohort, and the causes of repertoire differences, possibly disease activity or prior therapy, were left undefined. Newly diagnosed patients were reported to have lower baseline TCR diversity than healthy donors, and relapsed/refractory patients were reported to have lower baseline TCR diversity still. Baseline diversity similar to that of newly diagnosed patients was observed in trial patients achieving complete response, whereas significantly lower diversity was observed in partial responders and progressors. Patients starting nivolumab less than 1 year after ASCT had lower diversity and were excluded from later analyses to avoid confounding by immune reconstitution. CD4+ but not CD8+ TCR diversity rose significantly by C4D1 (p=0.0027 vs p=0.16), most apparent in complete responders (p=0.02).

The Qiagen DNeasy kit was used to extract genomic DNA from unsorted PBMCs and from the negatively selected CD4+ and CD8+ fractions. TCR beta CDR3 regions were amplified by immunoSEQ multiplex PCR using primers annealing to V and J segments. A synthetic immune receptor repertoire was used to minimize amplification bias, and any remaining bias was removed computationally after sequencing. The original pipeline was this. Repertoire diversity was quantified as the Shannon entropy index using custom Python scripts. Unsorted, CD4+ and CD8+ repertoires were examined separately, except in combined analyses, for which CD4+ and CD8+ sequences were merged in silico. A clone was considered expanded if an increase in frequency of at least 2-fold after treatment relative to C1D1 was found, and a pseudocount of 0.5 was applied to clones undetected at baseline. Clones with 0 or 1 copy at C1D1 were classified as singleton clones, and clones with 2 or more copies were classified as non-singleton clones. Clones expanded in unsorted samples were labelled as CD4+, CD8+ or unknown by matching protein sequences in sorted samples from the same patient. Wilcoxon tests on paired samples were used to test changes in diversity from C1D1 to C4D1. TCRdb limited this immuneACCESS table to in-frame rearrangements with V and J called. A share of clones is missing; checked studies link under half to unresolved V genes, and the rest is unexplained. V and J calls and clone size come straight from that table; D and trimming were deduced from the DNA. This sample lists some 60,000 clones; around 89% were detected once. The ten largest clones add up to over 12% of the sample.

This clone was counted once. This receptor's antigen is unknown. Base quality data are lacking; no much larger clone is found one base away. There are 14 amino acids in the CDR3, from cysteine to phenylalanine inclusive. Only the CDR3 portion is preserved as DNA: 42 bases, with reading frame beginning at the first base. The V end gives up 2 bases and the J end 1 base, leaving 0 bases in the junction not matched to a gene. The CDR1 and CDR2 encoded by the germline V gene are SGHVS and FNYEAQ. The rearranged chain carries TRBV7-6 and TRBJ2-3, with 7 bases matching TRBD2. The sample consisted of peripheral blood mononuclear cells (PBMCs), taken at baseline. This TCR was sampled from a human donor with classical Hodgkin lymphoma. This receptor carries the CDR3 CASSLTSGTDTQYF. The base sequence is TGTGCCAGCAGCTTAACTAGCGGCACAGATACGCAGTATTTT.